What follows are 22 T cell receptor beta chains derived from one specimen sequenced in a study of T cell repertoires in aging, cancer and after chemotherapy. Multiplex touch-down PCR with TRB-A/B primers amplified rearranged V-D-J TRB sequences. Each CDR3 protein gets one entry after TCRdb re-called the multiplex PCR reads with MiXCR. The table lists around 15,000 distinct CDR3 sequences, 50% of them singletons. Peripheral blood genomic DNA, not sorted cells or RNA, was the template. Sequencing was carried out using blood. These TCRs come from a human donor in good health.

J is TRBJ2-2 and V is TRBV6-5, with 7 bases aligning to TRBD1. V lost 6 bases, J lost 2 bases, and 6 bases stayed unmatched. Germline CDR1 MNHEY, CDR2 SVGAGI. This CDR3 comprises 15 residues. The CDR3 reads CASRSGTANTGELFF. CDR3 DNA sequence: TGTGCCAGCAGATCCGGGACAGCCAACACCGGGGAGCTGTTTTTT.

The rearrangement links TRBV19 to TRBJ2-7, with D uncertain. V was clipped by 0 bases and J by 9 bases, with 12 bases between them. This CDR3 has 13 amino acids. Per the germline V gene, CDR1 is LNHDA and CDR2 is SQIVND (reference sequence). The CDR3 nucleotides read TGTGCCAGTAGTATAGATAGACACGAAGGGCAGTACTTC. Protein: CASSIDRHEGQYF. Combining the CDR3 with reference TRBV19 and TRBJ2-7 gives the whole variable domain DGGITQSPKYLFRKEGQNVTLSCEQNLNHDAMYWYRQDPGQGLRLIYYSQIVNDFQKGDIAEGYSVSREKKESFPLTVTSAQKNPTAFYLCASSIDRHEGQYFGPGTRLTVT.

The chain recombines TRBV15 with TRBJ1-5; 7 bases line up with TRBD1. There are 15 residues in the CDR3. With V trimmed by 0 bases and J by 6 bases, 5 bases remained unmatched. Germline CDR1 and CDR2: LNHNV and YYDKDF (reference sequence). The CDR3 here is CATSRDLGGGQPQHF. The DNA of the CDR3 is TGTGCCACCAGCAGAGATCTAGGGGGCGGTCAGCCCCAGCATTTT. The whole variable domain, remainder taken from reference TRBV15 and TRBJ1-5, is DAMVIQNPRYQVTQFGKPVTLSCSQTLNHNVMYWYQQKSSQAPKLLFHYYDKDFNNEADTPDNFQSRRPNTSFCFLDIRSPGLGDTAMYLCATSRDLGGGQPQHFGDGTRLSIL.

V gene TRBV10-3 combines with J gene TRBJ1-5, with 9 nucleotides matching TRBD1. The CDR3 is made up of 14 amino acids. V was pared by 10 bases and J by 2 bases, with 6 bases of the junction left unmatched. Germline V lookup: CDR1 ENHRY, CDR2 SYGVKD. For the CDR3, the DNA is TGTGCCACAACGGACAGGGGAGGCAATCAGCCCCAGCATTTT. As protein: CATTDRGGNQPQHF.

This clonotype has only a few counts. The chain uses TRBV5-4 and TRBJ2-3; TRBD1 aligns across 11 bases. Unmatched junction bases numbered 3, after V lost 5 bases and J lost 4 bases. The CDR3 consists of 14 residues. Germline assignment: CDR1 SGHNT and CDR2 YYREEE (reference sequence). The DNA for the CDR3 is TGTGCCAGCAGACGGGACAGGGGGGCAGATACGCAGTATTTT. Translation: CASRRDRGADTQYF.

The rearrangement links TRBV18 to TRBJ2-1; D ambiguous. There are 13 residues in the CDR3. Germline CDR1 reads KGHSH; CDR2 reads LQKENI. The V end lost 0 bases, the J end lost 1 base, and 1 base lay between the germline ends. The CDR3 reads CASSPPSYNEQFF. The CDR3 nucleotides are TGTGCCAGCTCACCACCTTCCTACAATGAGCAGTTCTTC. The full variable domain, its missing parts supplied by reference TRBV18 and TRBJ2-1, is NAGVMQNPRHLVRRRGQEARLRCSPMKGHSHVYWYRQLPEEGLKFMVYLQKENIIDESGMPKERFSAEFPKEGPSILRIQQVVRGDSAAYFCASSPPSYNEQFFGPGTRLTVL.

The CDR3 sequence is CASSAGHPPYEQYF. CDR3 DNA: TGTGCCAGCAGTGCGGGCCATCCGCCCTACGAGCAGTACTTC. The V and J genes are TRBV12-3 or TRBV12-4 and TRBJ2-7, with D maybe TRBD2 (5 bases). V was trimmed by 5 bases and J by 2 bases, leaving 13 bases between them. The CDR3 runs to 14 residues.

The chain has TRBV27 and TRBJ2-1; TRBD2 matches at 12 bases. CDR3 size: 17 residues. V shed 2 bases, J shed 6 bases, and the junction held 8 bases outside the gene matches. The germline V gene has CDR1 MNHEY and CDR2 SMNVEV (reference sequence). DNA for the CDR3: TGTGCCAGCAGTTTAGTTCCTAGCGGGAGGGTTGGCAATGAGCAGTTCTTC. Its protein is CASSLVPSGRVGNEQFF.

This clonotype came up a few times. The chain is built from TRBV6-2 or TRBV6-3 and TRBJ2-2; 14 bases fit TRBD2. CDR3 length equals 19 residues. J gave up 5 bases and V 2 bases, and 10 bases lay outside the gene matches. From germline, CDR1 is MNHEY and CDR2 SVGEGT. CDR3 sequence: CASSYNPGLAGVGTGELFF. The DNA of the CDR3 is TGTGCCAGCAGTTACAACCCGGGACTAGCGGGAGTGGGGACCGGGGAGCTGTTTTTT.

The J gene is TRBJ1-2, the V gene TRBV7-3; no clear D gene. V was pared by 3 bases and J by 4 bases, with 6 bases between. CDR1 is SGHTA, CDR2 FQGTGA, per germline. This CDR3 has 12 residues. CDR3 in amino acids: CASSFWSYGYTF. The CDR3 DNA reads TGTGCCAGCAGCTTCTGGAGCTATGGCTACACCTTC.

This clonotype is labeled medium-sized. This chain connects TRBV29-1 to TRBJ2-3; 8 positions match TRBD1. The CDR3 sequence is 16 residues long. The ends lost 6 bases at V and 0 bases at J; junction bases unmatched: 11. Germline-derived CDR1 and CDR2 are SQVTM and ANQGSEA. For the CDR3, the DNA is TGCAGCGTAGCCAAACCTGACAGGGGAAGCACAGATACGCAGTATTTT. Residues: CSVAKPDRGSTDTQYF.

This clonotype was observed a handful of times. The rearrangement links TRBV15 to TRBJ2-1; no reliable D call. Trimming removed 0 bases at V and 9 bases at J, with 21 bases between. This CDR3 contains 17 residues. Germline CDR1 and CDR2: LNHNV and YYDKDF (reference sequence). The CDR3 DNA is TGTGCCACCAGCAGAGAGTCGGCGTTGAGGAGATACCCTGAGCAGTTCTTC. This gives the protein CATSRESALRRYPEQFF. Drawing the rest from reference TRBV15 and TRBJ2-1, the complete variable domain is DAMVIQNPRYQVTQFGKPVTLSCSQTLNHNVMYWYQQKSSQAPKLLFHYYDKDFNNEADTPDNFQSRRPNTSFCFLDIRSPGLGDTAMYLCATSRESALRRYPEQFFGPGTRLTVL.

The rearrangement joins TRBV29-1 to TRBJ2-7; TRBD1 matches at 7 bases. There are 14 residues in the CDR3. The V gene end was trimmed by 5 bases and the J gene end by 5 bases; junction bases not matched to a gene: 12. Germline CDR1 and CDR2: SQVTM and ANQGSEA. Written as DNA, the CDR3 is TGCAGCGTTTCCTCTTTGACAGGGACCAACGAGCAGTACTTC. It encodes CSVSSLTGTNEQYF.

This clonotype is deemed medium-sized (0.01 to 0.1%). The chain joins TRBV29-1 to TRBJ1-1; possible D gene TRBD1, 5 bases. The CDR3 extends over 15 amino acids. Germline V CDR1 and CDR2: SQVTM, ANQGSEA. Deletions cut 4 bases from V and 1 base from J, with 16 bases between. The CDR3 DNA sequence: TGCAGCGTTGGGGCAGCGATAGGGACGAACACTGAAGCTTTCTTT. It translates to CSVGAAIGTNTEAFF.

This clonotype was recorded a few times. The gene calls are TRBV29-1 and TRBJ2-7; TRBD1 matches at 10 bases. The CDR3 is 12 amino acids. V lost 4 bases to trimming and J lost 4 bases; unmatched junction nucleotides: 1. Looked up from germline, CDR1 is SQVTM and CDR2 is ANQGSEA. CDR3 DNA sequence: TGCAGCGTTGGGACAGGGGGGTACGAGCAGTACTTC. It codes for CSVGTGGYEQYF.

This clonotype ranks as medium-sized (0.01 to 0.1%). CDR3 nucleotide sequence: TGCAGCGTTGACTTCGGAGAGACCCAGTACTTC. It is translated as CSVDFGETQYF. The V and J genes are TRBV29-1 and TRBJ2-5; D not resolved. The germline CDR1 and CDR2 sequences are SQVTM and ANQGSEA. CDR3 length: 11 residues. Trimming removed 3 bases at V and 4 bases at J, with 6 bases between.

This clonotype appeared a few times. The chain couples TRBV11-2 to TRBJ2-3; 7 bases are a match to TRBD1. J lost 2 bases, V lost 3 bases, and 5 bases had no gene match. CDR3 size: 15 residues. Germline V gene lookup returns CDR1 SGHAT and CDR2 FQNNGV. This chain's CDR3 is CASSFGQAFTDTQYF. CDR3 nucleotides: TGTGCCAGCAGCTTTGGACAGGCCTTCACAGATACGCAGTATTTT.

This chain links TRBV27 with TRBJ2-3; TRBD1 matches at 12 bases. Germline V gene lookup returns CDR1 MNHEY and CDR2 SMNVEV (reference sequence). V shed 3 bases, J shed 8 bases, and the junction held 3 bases outside the gene matches. CDR3 size: 14 residues. CDR3 DNA: TGTGCCAGCAGTTTGGGGACAGGGGGCGGTACGCAGTATTTT. Its translation is CASSLGTGGGTQYF.

The V and J genes are TRBV5-4 and TRBJ2-7, with TRBD2 as a possible D gene (6 bases). The germline V gene encodes CDR1 SGHNT and CDR2 YYREEE (reference sequence). The CDR3 has 15 amino acids. Trimming removed 4 bases from V and 1 base from J, with 15 bases in between. The CDR3 nucleotides are TGTGCCAGCAGCCCCGGGGGTAGCGTTTCCTACGAGCAGTACTTC. This encodes CASSPGGSVSYEQYF.

The chain uses TRBV19 and TRBJ2-7, with 10 bases fitting TRBD1. V lost 5 bases, J lost 4 bases, and 8 bases stayed unmatched. Germline assignment: CDR1 LNHDA and CDR2 SQIVND (reference sequence). The CDR3 spans 15 residues. CDR3 residues: CASSLPGQGGYEQYF. CDR3 DNA sequence: TGTGCCAGTAGTCTCCCCGGACAGGGGGGGTACGAGCAGTACTTC. The full variable domain, in which reference TRBV19 and TRBJ2-7 provide the parts outside the CDR3, is DGGITQSPKYLFRKEGQNVTLSCEQNLNHDAMYWYRQDPGQGLRLIYYSQIVNDFQKGDIAEGYSVSREKKESFPLTVTSAQKNPTAFYLCASSLPGQGGYEQYFGPGTRLTVT.

A remark on this clonotype: At one boundary the junction diverges from the germline segment, which might be a read error. The chain couples TRBV27 to TRBJ2-2; possible D gene TRBD1, 6 bases. The V gene's germline CDR1 is MNHEY and CDR2 SMNVEV (reference sequence). This CDR3 has 16 residues. In nucleotides, the CDR3 is TGTGCCAGCAGTCTCAATCTCGACAGTCGTCAAGGGGGGCTGTTTTTT. Translation gives CASSLNLDSRQGGLFF.

The V gene is TRBV15, the J gene TRBJ2-3; TRBD2 might be the D (6 bases). V was cut by 0 bases and J by 5 bases, with 12 bases left in between. The length of the CDR3 is 15 residues. Germline V CDR1 and CDR2: LNHNV, YYDKDF (reference sequence). CDR3 sequence reads: CATSRESGAGDTQYF. In DNA, the CDR3 is TGTGCCACCAGCAGAGAGTCGGGAGCGGGAGATACGCAGTATTTT.